This T cell receptor beta chain was captured in a study of cytomegalovirus exposure and HLA in healthy donors. About the study: The study placed approximately 81% of its 398 genotyped donors in the Caucasian-associated ancestry cluster.

Study-wide results and limits: HLA alleles showed associations with about 17,000 TCR beta sequences in a later analysis, at a 0.05 false discovery rate. It was reported in a later analysis that an Asian-associated ancestry cluster showed fewer N-insertions than the roughly 670-donor mean. About 87% or about 30% of the time was how often most TCR beta V segments were productive, according to an earlier analysis.

Primers: 60 Vbeta forward and 13 Jbeta reverse. Here immunoSEQ multiplex PCR was the method, and the copy in TCRdb shows in-frame clones only, minus some. In the table there are roughly 180,000 clones, roughly 75% of which are singletons. Regarding this clone: Its antigen is unidentified.

Germline values: CDR1 SNHLY, CDR2 FYNNEI. Trimming at V came to 3 bases and at J to 4 bases, leaving 8 bases not matched to a gene. This CDR3 region has 16 residues. The rearrangement uses TRBV2 and TRBJ2-3; 9 positions agree with TRBD2. Sequencing input: PBMCs. The clonotype originates from a woman aged 40 to 49 in good health and CMV-seropositive. The CDR3 coding sequence is TGTGCCAGCAGTGATCCTAGCGGGATGTTTCCAGATACGCAGTATTTT. This sequence encodes CASSDPSGMFPDTQYF. Variable domain in full (rest from reference TRBV2 and TRBJ2-3): EPEVTQTPSHQVTQMGQEVILRCVPISNHLYFYWYRQILGQKVEFLVSFYNNEISEKSEIFDDQFSVERPDGSNFTLKIRSTKLEDSAMYFCASSDPSGMFPDTQYFGPGTRLTVL.